The rows below give T cell receptor beta chains drawn from one sample of a study of blood T cells in healthy people across ages. Each CDR3 protein gets one entry after TCRdb re-called the 5' RACE reads with MiXCR. Of about 1.8 million distinct CDR3 sequences listed, around 50% were seen once; the top ten hold less than 2.5%. Sequencing input: blood. The receptors here all came from a woman in her 40s in good health. Both conserved end residues are part of each CDR3. The D gene is left open where the match is weak. The size field is filled for only some rows; it gives once, few, many or a size class.

V gene	D gene	J gene	clone size	CDR3 DNA	CDR3 protein
TRBV18	-	TRBJ2-1	-	TGTGCCAGCTCAGCCGGACTGGAATACAATGAGCAGTTCTTC	CASSAGLEYNEQFF
TRBV11-2	-	TRBJ2-4	-	TGTGCCAGCGGGCAAGGAGCCAAAAACATTCAGTACTTC	CASGQGAKNIQYF
TRBV27	-	TRBJ1-2	few	TGTGCCAGCAGTTTATCGGGAGACTACTATGGCTACACCTTC	CASSLSGDYYGYTF
TRBV7-8	-	TRBJ2-7	-	TGTGCCAGCAGCTTAGAGGCGAAGTATGAAGGCTCCTACGAGCAGTACTTC	CASSLEAKYEGSYEQYF
TRBV6-2/TRBV6-3	-	TRBJ2-1	-	TGTGCCAGCAGTACTACCGGTCTAGCGAACTACAGTGAGCAGTTCTTC	CASSTTGLANYSEQFF
TRBV7-2	TRBD1	TRBJ2-4	few	TGTGCCAGCAGTCGGGACAGGGCAGAAGCGGCCAAAAACATTCAGTACTTC	CASSRDRAEAAKNIQYF
TRBV5-6	-	TRBJ1-4	-	TGTGCCAGCAGCGGCGCAGGGAAGGAAAAACTGTTTTTT	CASSGAGKEKLFF
TRBV28	-	TRBJ2-5	-	TGTGCCAGCGGAATTGGCGGGGGCCCGGAGTACTTC	CASGIGGGPEYF
TRBV20-1	-	TRBJ2-7	-	TGCAGTGCTAGAGATTACTGGGGACAAATGATCCACGAGCAGTACTTC	CSARDYWGQMIHEQYF
TRBV28	TRBD1	TRBJ2-7	few	TGTGCCAGCATCGCCTACGGACAGGGAACCCCTTACGAGCAGTACTTC	CASIAYGQGTPYEQYF
TRBV15	-	TRBJ1-6	-	TGTGCCACCAGCAGAGATAGCGGCCACCCGGATTCACCCCCCCACTTT	CATSRDSGHPDSPPHF
TRBV12-5	-	TRBJ2-4	few	TGTGCTAGTGGTTTAGAGGATCAAAACATTCAGTACTTC	CASGLEDQNIQYF
TRBV6-6	TRBD2	TRBJ2-1	few	TGTGCCAGCAGTTACGGTCAGGTAGCGGGCTCCTACAATGAGCAGTTCTTC	CASSYGQVAGSYNEQFF
TRBV2	-	TRBJ2-7	-	TGTGCCAGCACTAGGGACCGGGACACCCAAAAGGGGCAGTACTTC	CASTRDRDTQKGQYF
TRBV20-1	TRBD1	TRBJ2-7	few	TGCAGTGCTACCTGGACAGGGGGTTCTAGAACCTACGAGCAGTACTTC	CSATWTGGSRTYEQYF
TRBV25-1	-	TRBJ1-2	-	TGTGCCAGCAGTGAATATGGCACAGGCGTCTATGGCTACACCTTC	CASSEYGTGVYGYTF
TRBV20-1	TRBD1	TRBJ2-7	-	TGCAGTGCTAGAGATCAGGGAGCAGGGGGCGATGAGCAGTACTTC	CSARDQGAGGDEQYF
TRBV7-9	-	TRBJ2-3	few	TGTGCCAGCAGCCGCTCGTATCCGGCTAGCGACACAGATACGCAGTATTTT	CASSRSYPASDTDTQYF
TRBV12-3/TRBV12-4	-	TRBJ2-7	-	TGTGCCAGCAGCCTACGACGGAAGGGGAAGGGGAGCTACGAGCAGTACTTC	CASSLRRKGKGSYEQYF
TRBV25-1	-	TRBJ2-6	-	TGTGCCAGCCAGCCGGGCGGGGTCACTGGGGCCAACGTCCTGACTTTC	CASQPGGVTGANVLTF
TRBV5-1	TRBD1	TRBJ2-7	-	TGCGCCAGCAGCTTGGCGCCGGGACAGGCACTCCACGAGCAGTACTTC	CASSLAPGQALHEQYF
TRBV2	-	TRBJ2-1	few	TGTGCCAGCGCCGGGCCCCGGGGTTACAATGAGCAGTTCTTC	CASAGPRGYNEQFF
TRBV6-5	TRBD1	TRBJ2-7	few	TGTGCCAGCAGTAAAATCGGGACAGGGGACTACGAGCAGTACTTC	CASSKIGTGDYEQYF
TRBV4-1	-	TRBJ1-4	-	TGCGCCAGCAGCCAAGATGGCGGCGCCACCCGAGAACTGTTTTTT	CASSQDGGATRELFF
TRBV9	-	TRBJ2-1	few	TGTGCCAGCAGTGTATCAGGGTACAATGAGCAGTTCTTC	CASSVSGYNEQFF
TRBV27	TRBD2	TRBJ2-3	-	TGTGCCAGGAACCCGGGACTAGCGGGGGGAAACACAGATACGCAGTATTTT	CARNPGLAGGNTDTQYF
TRBV11-2	-	TRBJ2-3	-	TGTGCCAACAGCTTATTCGGCCCTAGCGAGTTCACAGATACGCAGTATTTT	CANSLFGPSEFTDTQYF
TRBV7-2	TRBD2	TRBJ2-5	few	TGTGCCAGCAGCCTCGTAGCGGGGGGCCTAGGGACCCAGTACTTC	CASSLVAGGLGTQYF
TRBV28	TRBD1	TRBJ2-4	-	TGTGCCAGCAGTTCGCTACAGGGGCTCAACATTCAGTACTTC	CASSSLQGLNIQYF
TRBV27	-	TRBJ2-1	-	TGTGCCAGCAGCCGGACCCGGGGGTCCTACAATGAGCAGTTCTTC	CASSRTRGSYNEQFF
TRBV12-3/TRBV12-4	-	TRBJ1-1	few	TGTGCCAGCAGCCATAACGCCATCCGCACTGAAGCTTTCTTT	CASSHNAIRTEAFF
TRBV5-5	-	TRBJ2-3	-	TGTGCCAGCAGCTTATGGGGGTCAGGCACAGATACGCAGTATTTT	CASSLWGSGTDTQYF
TRBV20-1	-	TRBJ2-3	-	TGCAGTGCTTTCCCCGTAAGGCCTCCACTTAGCACAGATACGCAGTATTTT	CSAFPVRPPLSTDTQYF
TRBV5-1	-	TRBJ1-2	few	TGCGCCAGCAGCCCCTTGGCAGGATCCGGTGGCTACACCTTC	CASSPLAGSGGYTF
TRBV20-1	TRBD1	TRBJ1-2	-	TGCAGTGCTAGAGCCCCCTATCCCGACAGGGGGAATTATGGCTACACCTTC	CSARAPYPDRGNYGYTF
TRBV7-8	-	TRBJ2-7	-	TGTGCCAGCAGCTCCTACAGGGATTTGCGGGACGAGCAGTACTTC	CASSSYRDLRDEQYF
TRBV3-1	TRBD2	TRBJ2-4	-	TGTGCCAGCAGCCACCGACTAGCGGGGACCAAAAACATTCAGTACTTC	CASSHRLAGTKNIQYF
TRBV7-2	TRBD2	TRBJ2-3	-	TGTGCCAGCAGCTTGGGTAGCGGGACGCTCGCGGATGGTACGCAGTATTTT	CASSLGSGTLADGTQYF
TRBV13	-	TRBJ2-3	-	TGTGCCAGCAGCCCCCTACAGACAGATACGCAGTATTTT	CASSPLQTDTQYF
TRBV6-2/TRBV6-3	TRBD1	TRBJ2-5	-	TGTGCCAGCAGTTACTATGCGTGGACAGGGGAATCGGAGACCCAGTACTTC	CASSYYAWTGESETQYF
TRBV27	TRBD2	TRBJ2-1	many	TGCGCCAGCAGCTTGAGCGGGGGTGGCAATGAGCAGTTCTTC	CASSLSGGGNEQFF
TRBV6-5	TRBD1	TRBJ2-5	few	TGTGCCAGCAGTTTTCGATCCGGGACAGGGGCGAAAGAGACCCAGTACTTC	CASSFRSGTGAKETQYF
TRBV5-1	-	TRBJ2-5	-	TGCGCCAGCAGCTTGACAGGGTGCATCGGAGAGACCCAGTACTTC	CASSLTGCIGETQYF
TRBV7-2	TRBD1	TRBJ2-7	-	TGTGCCAGCAGCTCAAGGAGACAGGGCTCCTACGAGCAGTACTTC	CASSSRRQGSYEQYF
TRBV4-1	TRBD1	TRBJ2-7	-	TGCGCCAGCAGCCAAGAGGGGACAGATTACTACGAGCAGTACTTC	CASSQEGTDYYEQYF
TRBV4-3	-	TRBJ1-6	-	TGCGCCAGCAGCCAAGATAGGGGGTCCGTATCACCCCTCCACTTT	CASSQDRGSVSPLHF
TRBV28	TRBD1	TRBJ2-5	-	TGTGCCAGCAGCCGATCCGGGACAGGGGGTTTTGGGACCCAGTACTTC	CASSRSGTGGFGTQYF
TRBV10-3	-	TRBJ2-6	many	TGTGCCATCAGTGAGTCCGGACTTTTCTCTGGGGCCAACGTCCTGACTTTC	CAISESGLFSGANVLTF
TRBV20-1	TRBD1	TRBJ2-5	few	TGCAGTGCTATTAGGGCGGACAGGGGTCGGAATGAGCAGTACTTC	CSAIRADRGRNEQYF
TRBV15	-	TRBJ1-1	-	TGTGCCACCAGCAGTAACAGGCGGTCCACTGAAGCTTTCTTT	CATSSNRRSTEAFF
TRBV29-1	TRBD1	TRBJ2-1	-	TGCAGCGTTGAATCTAGACAGGGCTTCGGGGATGAGCAGTTCTTC	CSVESRQGFGDEQFF
TRBV5-6	-	TRBJ2-6	once	TGTGCCAGCAGCTTGGATTTAAGAGTCACTGGGGCCAACGTCCTGACTTTC	CASSLDLRVTGANVLTF
TRBV27	-	TRBJ2-5	few	TGTGCCAGCACCAATCCAGACCCGCGGGAGACCCAGTACTTC	CASTNPDPRETQYF
TRBV29-1	-	TRBJ2-1	-	TGCAGCGTTGAGGATCCGGGTCCCCACTACAATGGGCAGTTCTTC	CSVEDPGPHYNGQFF
TRBV20-1	TRBD2	TRBJ2-3	few	TGCAGTGCAAACACGGGCCTAGCGGGGGGAATCAGGGGAGATACGCAGTATTTT	CSANTGLAGGIRGDTQYF
TRBV13	-	TRBJ2-3	-	TGTGCCAGCAGCTCACCGGGACAATTACGAGCAGATACGCAGTATTTT	CASSSPGQLRADTQYF
TRBV2	TRBD1	TRBJ2-1	-	TGTGCCAGCAAGAGGACAGGCAACAATGAGCAGTTCTTC	CASKRTGNNEQFF
TRBV4-3	TRBD2	TRBJ2-5	few	TGCGCCAGCAGCCAAGCACTAGCGGGGGAACAAGAGACCCAGTACTTC	CASSQALAGEQETQYF
TRBV7-2	-	TRBJ2-5	few	TGTGCCAGCAGCTTATTCCGATCTTCAGAGACCCAGTACTTC	CASSLFRSSETQYF
TRBV2	-	TRBJ1-2	-	TGTGCCAGCAGTGTCCTTGTTGCGGAGACCACTGGCTACACCTTC	CASSVLVAETTGYTF